This TCR beta chain was sequenced during a study of T cells after yellow fever vaccination. Germline V lookup: CDR1 SGHNT, CDR2 YYREEE (reference sequence). The CDR3 is made up of 15 amino acids. V gave up 0 bases and J gave up 3 bases, with 11 bases separating them. TCRdb re-called the 5' RACE reads with MiXCR, one entry per CDR3 protein. Among roughly 340,000 distinct CDR3 sequences listed, roughly 9.4% were seen once. The source is a man younger than 35 who received the YFV17D yellow fever vaccine. The chain employs TRBV5-4 and TRBJ2-3, with D unresolved. Sequencing was performed on PBMCs, taken on the day of the first yellow fever vaccination. The CDR3 region is CASSLVLTRTDTQYF. The CDR3 nucleotides are TGTGCCAGCAGCTTGGTTCTTACCCGGACAGATACGCAGTATTTT.